This TCR beta chain is from a study of response to subunit inactivated influenza vaccine. Study-wide results and caveats: After each seasonal influenza vaccination, few new T cells are recruited, the authors suggested.

The length of the CDR3 is 16 residues. With 2 bases clipped from V and 4 bases from J, the junction kept 10 bases outside the gene matches. Germline-derived CDR1 and CDR2 are SQVTM and ANQGSEA. This clonotype has just a few counts. Its antigen is not known. TCRdb independently ran MiXCR on the RT-PCR reads; one entry per CDR3 protein. This sample has hundreds of thousands of distinct CDR3 sequences, with approximately 12% found just once. Sequences were derived from PBMCs from blood, sampled on the day of vaccination. The chain recombines TRBV29-1 with TRBJ1-2, with 10 bases matching TRBD1. The TCR sequence derives from a man aged 45-60 years who received an inactivated influenza vaccine. The CDR3 DNA reads as TGCAGCGTTGAAAGACAGGGGGCTCAATATAGCTATGGCTACACCTTC. It specifies CSVERQGAQYSYGYTF.